The 10 T cell receptor beta chains listed next were all sequenced from one sample in a study of blood T cell repertoires in COVID-19. Assay: immunoSEQ multiplex PCR; the TCRdb copy retains only in-frame clones and omits some. The sample includes 250,000 to 400,000 clones, roughly 88% of them seen just once. Sequenced sample: peripheral blood. These receptors originate from a woman aged 25 to 39 with COVID-19, enrolled during active disease.

Of note for this clone: Additional DNA sequences in this sample encode the identical CDR3. CDR3 sequence reads: CASRRDSYNEQFF. The CDR3 nucleotides are TGTGCCAGCAGGAGAGATTCCTACAATGAGCAGTTCTTC. The rearrangement links TRBV2 to TRBJ2-1; unclear D gene. Germline CDR1 is SNHLY and CDR2 is FYNNEI. The CDR3 runs to 13 residues. The V end lost 6 bases, the J end lost 1 base, and 7 bases lay between the germline ends.

V gene TRBV4-1 combines with J gene TRBJ1-1; D remains unclear. Trimming pared 1 base from V and 6 bases from J, leaving 9 bases between. CDR1 and CDR2 (germline): MGHRA, YSYEKL. This CDR3 contains 13 residues. DNA for the CDR3: TGCGCCAGCAGCCAAGGGAGGGCAGCTGAAGCTTTCTTT. Translated, it gives CASSQGRAAEAFF.

This chain connects TRBV18 to TRBJ2-5; D is possibly TRBD1 (6 bases). Germline V gives CDR1 KGHSH, CDR2 LQKENI. V lost 3 bases to trimming and J lost 4 bases, with 9 bases between them. The CDR3 extends over 13 amino acids. CDR3 nucleotide sequence: TGTGCCAGCTCACCTACGGACAGAGAGACCCAGTACTTC. Its translation is CASSPTDRETQYF.

The V and J genes are TRBV24-1 and TRBJ2-1; 7 bases are a match to TRBD2. The CDR3 totals 19 residues. V shed 2 bases, J shed 0 bases, and the junction held 12 bases outside the gene matches. Germline-derived CDR1 and CDR2 are KGHDR and SFDVKD. DNA of the CDR3: TGTGCCACCAGTGATTGGGGGGGAGGGGCGCGCAGCTCCTACAATGAGCAGTTCTTC. Translating gives CATSDWGGGARSSYNEQFF.

The chain combines TRBV7-9 with TRBJ2-1; TRBD1 matches 9 bases. V was pared by 2 bases and J by 7 bases, with 18 bases of the junction left unmatched. The CDR3 totals 19 residues. CDR1 and CDR2 (germline): SEHNR, FQNEAQ (reference sequence). Here the CDR3 DNA reads TGTGCCAGCAGCTTATTTGTCGGGCGTACCGGGACAGGGAAGAATGAGCAGTTCTTC. Translation gives CASSLFVGRTGTGKNEQFF.

V gene TRBV10-3 combines with J gene TRBJ2-4; unclear D gene. The CDR3 is made up of 12 amino acids. The V gene lost 2 bases and the J gene lost 11 bases, with 10 bases spanning the gap. Germline loops: CDR1 ENHRY, CDR2 SYGVKD. In DNA, the CDR3 is TGTGCCATCAGTGAGGGGCCAGAAGTTCAGTACTTC. It specifies CAISEGPEVQYF.

The gene calls are TRBV15 and TRBJ2-6, with 8 nucleotides matching TRBD1. The V gene's germline CDR1 is LNHNV and CDR2 YYDKDF (reference sequence). The CDR3 extends over 18 amino acids. V gave up 8 bases and J gave up 2 bases; unmatched junction bases: 14. CDR3 bases: TGTGCCACCCGAGGGGGACAGGAGTTCGTCCCTGGGGCCAACGTCCTGACTTTC. Translation: CATRGGQEFVPGANVLTF.

The chain employs TRBV3-1 (or the pseudogene TRBV3-2) and TRBJ2-1; 12 bases align to TRBD2. Germline trimming cut 6 bases from V and 1 base from J; bases unmatched to any gene: 4. The CDR3 is 16 amino acids. The germline V gene encodes CDR1 LGHDT and CDR2 YNNKEL (reference sequence). CDR3 region: CASRRGLAGSYNEQFF. The DNA for the CDR3 is TGTGCCAGCAGACGAGGACTAGCGGGGTCCTACAATGAGCAGTTCTTC.

The rearrangement uses TRBV11-3 and TRBJ2-2; D is uncertain. This CDR3 contains 17 residues. Trimming left V 4 bases short and J 0 bases short, with 15 bases between. Germline V gene data show CDR1 as SGHNT and CDR2 as YENEEA. The DNA for the CDR3 is TGTGCCAGCAGCTCCCCCGAGACTCTTTCGAACACCGGGGAGCTGTTTTTT. The encoded protein is CASSSPETLSNTGELFF.

A single count supports this clone. The chain links TRBV6-5 to TRBJ2-2; tentative D call: TRBD1 (5 bases). This CDR3 has 16 amino acids. The V and J ends lost 0 bases and 4 bases respectively, with 12 bases between them. Per the germline V gene, CDR1 is MNHEY and CDR2 is SVGAGI. The CDR3, as DNA: TGTGCCAGCAGTTACTCGGCACGCCAGGGCACCGGGGAGCTGTTTTTT. Amino acids: CASSYSARQGTGELFF.